These 29 T cell receptor beta chains were sequenced from one sample in a study of T-cell reconstitution after alpha-beta-depleted transplantation in children. Unique molecular identifiers were built into the TCRbeta library. TCRdb reanalysed the PCR reads using MiXCR and keeps one entry per CDR3 protein. The table has 540,000 or so distinct CDR3 sequences, under 30% seen once. This specimen was PBMCs, mostly from graft donor cells, taken 360 days after TCRalphabeta/CD19-depleted stem cell transplant. The receptors derive from a boy in the first two years of life who had a stem cell transplant for acute myeloid leukemia, so the T cells may come from the graft donor.

This chain connects TRBV7-2 to TRBJ2-3; D tentatively fits TRBD1 or TRBD2 (5 bases each). The CDR3 totals 16 residues. V lost 1 base and J 0 bases, leaving 11 bases between the germline ends. Germline CDR1 reads SGHTA; CDR2 reads FQGNSA. CDR3 loop: CASSLGPGPSTDTQYF. In nucleotides, the CDR3 is TGTGCCAGCAGCTTAGGGCCGGGGCCTAGCACAGATACGCAGTATTTT.

V is TRBV18 and J is TRBJ2-2; no firm D call. The CDR3 runs 14 residues. Trimming took 3 bases from V and 4 from J, leaving 9 bases between them. From germline, CDR1 is KGHSH and CDR2 LQKENI. The CDR3 loop reads CASSPQESTGELFF. In DNA, the CDR3 is TGTGCCAGCTCACCCCAGGAGTCCACCGGGGAGCTGTTTTTT.

This clonotype appeared many times. This chain uses TRBV6-2 or TRBV6-3 with TRBJ2-7, with unresolved D. Trimming removed 7 bases from V and 5 bases from J, with 9 bases in between. This CDR3 contains 11 residues. The germline CDR1 and CDR2 sequences are MNHEY and SVGEGT. The CDR3 DNA reads TGTGCCAGCACCCAACACAACGAGCAGTACTTC. It yields the protein CASTQHNEQYF.

The chain is built from TRBV25-1 and TRBJ2-1; D possibly uses TRBD1 or TRBD2 (6 bases each). Between the trimmed V and J ends, which lost 10 bases and 2 bases, there was a span of 18 bases. The germline V gene encodes CDR1 MGHDK and CDR2 SYGVNS. The CDR3 loop spans 15 amino acids. The CDR3 is CAISRGTRPYNEQFF. Here the CDR3 DNA reads TGTGCCATCAGCCGCGGGACACGACCCTACAATGAGCAGTTCTTC.

This clonotype was found many times. The J gene is TRBJ2-5, the V gene TRBV20-1; possible D gene TRBD1, 7 bases. V was clipped by 1 base and J by 4 bases, with 13 bases between them. This CDR3 comprises 14 residues. CDR1 is DFQATT, CDR2 SNEGSKA, per germline (reference sequence). The CDR3 sequence is CSARGQGGPETQYF. CDR3 DNA: TGCAGTGCTAGAGGCCAGGGGGGCCCAGAGACCCAGTACTTC.

The chain recombines TRBV28 with TRBJ1-5, with D possibly TRBD1 on 6 matching bases. There are 20 residues in the CDR3. Germline V gives CDR1 MDHEN, CDR2 SYDVKM. Trimming stripped 7 bases from V and 1 base from J, with 29 bases between. The CDR3 protein is CASISLGRGGRDGSNQPQHF. The DNA for the CDR3 is TGTGCCAGCATCTCCCTGGGGCGGGGGGGCAGGGACGGGAGCAATCAGCCCCAGCATTTT.

This clonotype was found many times. J is TRBJ1-2 and V is TRBV12-3 or TRBV12-4; 12 bases are a match to TRBD1. The CDR3 extends over 15 amino acids. The V and J ends lost 6 bases and 6 bases, in that order; junction bases with no gene match: 8. DNA of the CDR3: TGTGCCAGCAGGGGGGGACAGGGGGCTCTGGATGGCTACACCTTC. This translates into CASRGGQGALDGYTF.

The chain uses TRBV12-3 or TRBV12-4 and TRBJ2-5; D ambiguous. The CDR3 runs to 17 residues. Deletions cut 5 bases from V and 2 bases from J, with 21 bases between. CDR3 sequence: CASSQSSGPRNQETQYF. The DNA of the CDR3 is TGTGCCAGCAGTCAATCATCCGGGCCTCGGAATCAAGAGACCCAGTACTTC.

The sample holds many counts of this clonotype. V and J are TRBV5-1 and TRBJ1-2; 9 nucleotides line up with TRBD1. In germline, CDR1 is SGHRS, CDR2 YFSETQ. Trimming removed 4 bases from V and 5 bases from J; junction bases left unmatched: 9. The CDR3 has 15 amino acids. The DNA of the CDR3 is TGCGCCAGCAGCACGCGACCGGGACAGGGATATGGCTACACCTTC. Protein: CASSTRPGQGYGYTF.

In its sample, this clonotype was seen many times. V gene TRBV12-3 or TRBV12-4 combines with J gene TRBJ2-3; no definite D call. V gave up 7 bases and J gave up 3 bases, with 14 bases separating them. The CDR3 has 14 residues. The CDR3, as DNA: TGTGCCAGCACTCTTTCGACCCCTACAGATACGCAGTATTTT. Residues: CASTLSTPTDTQYF.

This clonotype was counted many times. CDR3 region: CASSLELAASTDTQYF. The CDR3 DNA sequence: TGCGCCAGCAGCTTGGAACTAGCGGCTAGCACAGATACGCAGTATTTT. This chain joins TRBV5-1 and TRBJ2-3, with TRBD2 identical over 8 bases. The length of the CDR3 is 16 residues. V gave up 0 bases and J gave up 0 bases; unmatched junction bases: 3. Germline lookup yields CDR1 SGHRS and CDR2 YFSETQ.

This clonotype was seen ten or more times. The rearrangement uses TRBV6-2 or TRBV6-3 and TRBJ2-5, with 7 bases that match TRBD1. This CDR3 has 14 residues. Losses at the gene ends were 6 bases for V and 0 bases for J; bases not matched to a gene: 4. Looked up from germline, CDR1 is MNHEY and CDR2 is SVGEGT. The CDR3 DNA reads TGTGCCAGCAGAAACACAGGGGACCAAGAGACCCAGTACTTC. It yields the protein CASRNTGDQETQYF.

V usage is TRBV28 and J usage is TRBJ2-1; perhaps TRBD1 as D (6 bases). V lost 9 bases and J 3 bases, leaving 21 bases between the germline ends. Germline assignment: CDR1 MDHEN and CDR2 SYDVKM. The CDR3 covers 16 residues. The CDR3 region is CASLRIRGQIYNEQFF. DNA of the CDR3: TGTGCCAGTCTCCGCATCAGGGGACAAATCTACAATGAGCAGTTCTTC.

This clonotype was observed a few times. CDR3 protein: CSVHSGGLSYNEQFF. CDR3 DNA sequence: TGCAGCGTTCATAGCGGGGGCCTTTCCTACAATGAGCAGTTCTTC. This sequence joins TRBV29-1 and TRBJ2-1, with 9 bases aligning to TRBD2. The CDR3 has 15 residues. V shed 5 bases, J shed 1 base, and the junction held 6 bases outside the gene matches. Germline V gives CDR1 SQVTM, CDR2 ANQGSEA.

The chain uses TRBV7-8 and TRBJ2-7; D unresolved. This CDR3 spans 13 amino acids. V was trimmed by 1 base and J by 5 bases, leaving 9 bases between them. Germline V gene lookup returns CDR1 SGHVS and CDR2 FQNEAQ. This CDR3 is CASSLVRHDEQYV. CDR3 coding DNA: TGTGCCAGCAGCTTAGTGCGGCATGACGAGCAGTACGTC.

This clonotype turned up a few times. V and J are TRBV6-1 and TRBJ1-5; 7 bases fit TRBD1. The CDR3 totals 13 residues. The V gene end was trimmed by 6 bases and the J gene end by 6 bases; junction bases not matched to a gene: 5. CDR1 is MNHNS, CDR2 SASEGT, per germline. The CDR3: CASSDRVTQPQHF. The CDR3 nucleotides are TGTGCCAGCAGCGACAGGGTCACTCAGCCCCAGCATTTT.

This clonotype occurred many times. This sequence joins TRBV10-1 and TRBJ2-1; a weak D match, TRBD2 (5 bases). The CDR3 sequence is 16 residues long. Germline CDR1 reads WNHNN; CDR2 reads SYGVQD (reference sequence). V shed 6 bases and J shed 3 bases, with 18 bases lying between them. The CDR3 is CASSPKSLAGYNEQFF. CDR3 DNA: TGCGCCAGCAGCCCCAAATCGCTAGCTGGCTACAATGAGCAGTTCTTC.

This clonotype was found many times. The gene calls are TRBV28 and TRBJ1-2; no definite D call. This CDR3 has 11 amino acids. Trimming removed 3 bases at V and 5 bases at J, with 4 bases between. Germline assignment: CDR1 MDHEN and CDR2 SYDVKM. The CDR3 nucleotides are TGTGCCAGCAGTTTCCTATATGGCTACACCTTC. It is translated as CASSFLYGYTF.

The rearrangement uses TRBV12-3 or TRBV12-4 and TRBJ2-5, with 12 bases that match TRBD2. With 5 bases clipped from V and 5 bases from J, the junction kept 3 bases outside the gene matches. The CDR3 loop spans 14 amino acids. CDR3 amino acids: CASSVGTSGETQYF. The CDR3 nucleotides read TGTGCCAGCAGTGTCGGGACTAGCGGGGAGACCCAGTACTTC.

This clonotype was seen ten or more times. The V gene is TRBV2, the J gene TRBJ2-1, with 10 nucleotides matching TRBD2. The CDR3 spans 14 residues. The V and J ends lost 2 bases and 7 bases, in that order; junction bases with no gene match: 2. Per germline, CDR1 SNHLY and CDR2 FYNNEI. CDR3 sequence (DNA): TGTGCCAGCAGTGAATTACTAGCGGGGAATGAGCAGTTCTTC. It codes for CASSELLAGNEQFF.

This clonotype was seen a few times. This chain uses TRBV29-1 with TRBJ1-2; TRBD1 matches at 12 bases. Germline loops: CDR1 SQVTM, CDR2 ANQGSEA. This CDR3 spans 16 amino acids. The V gene end was trimmed by 0 bases and the J gene end by 3 bases; junction bases not matched to a gene: 5. CDR3 sequence (DNA): TGCAGCGTTGAAGATTTCGGGACAGGGGGCTACTATGGCTACACCTTC. It yields the protein CSVEDFGTGGYYGYTF.

The chain joins TRBV12-3 or TRBV12-4 to TRBJ2-1; either TRBD1 or TRBD2 may fit D (6 bases each). V dropped 5 bases and J dropped 13 bases, with 21 bases sitting between them. The CDR3 is 14 amino acids. The CDR3 DNA reads TGTGCCAGCAGTCTACGAAACAGGGTGGGGGGACAGTTCTTC. Translation: CASSLRNRVGGQFF.

The rearrangement uses TRBV11-2 and TRBJ1-2; possible D gene TRBD1, 6 bases. V lost 4 bases to trimming and J lost 10 bases, with 16 bases between them. CDR1 and CDR2 from the germline V gene are SGHAT and FQNNGV. The CDR3 sequence is 13 residues long. The CDR3 DNA follows: TGTGCCAGCAGCTGGGTGGGGGCGGGCTTCTACACCTTC. It codes for CASSWVGAGFYTF.

A note on this clonotype: No conserved phenylalanine or tryptophan ends this CDR3, so it is likely a read error. The chain has TRBV29-1 and TRBJ1-1, with D hard to call. Germline CDR1 SQVTM, CDR2 ANQGSEA. The V end lost 7 bases, the J end lost 0 bases, and 15 bases lay between the germline ends. The CDR3 has 14 residues. The CDR3: CSAAGLRLNTEAFC. As DNA, the CDR3 is TGCAGCGCCGCCGGACTGAGACTGAACACTGAAGCTTTCTGT.

This clonotype was counted only a few times. V is TRBV27 and J is TRBJ1-2, with D possibly being TRBD1 (5 bases). CDR1 is MNHEY and CDR2 is SMNVEV in the germline V gene (reference sequence). Trimming stripped 5 bases from V and 4 bases from J, with 14 bases between. This CDR3 has 14 amino acids. CDR3 protein: CASSPTAASYGYTF. CDR3 bases: TGTGCCAGCAGTCCGACAGCGGCGAGCTATGGCTACACCTTC.

This clonotype occurred many times. The chain uses TRBV6-1 and TRBJ2-7; D may be TRBD1 (5 bases). V was pared by 4 bases and J by 3 bases, with 22 bases between. This CDR3 is 17 amino acids long. Germline V gives CDR1 MNHNS, CDR2 SASEGT. The DNA for the CDR3 is TGTGCCAGCAGTGCCCTCTCTGAGGCAGGGAAGGGCTACGAGCAGTACTTC. The encoded protein is CASSALSEAGKGYEQYF.

This clonotype was observed many times. The gene calls are TRBV29-1 and TRBJ2-5; the match to TRBD2 covers 8 bases. There are 12 residues in the CDR3. V shed 7 bases and J 5 bases; nucleotides not matched to a gene: 6. Germline loops: CDR1 SQVTM, CDR2 ANQGSEA. Here the CDR3 reads CSAQTSEETQYF. CDR3 DNA: TGCAGCGCCCAGACTAGCGAGGAGACCCAGTACTTC. Using reference TRBV29-1 and TRBJ2-5 for the parts outside the CDR3, the full variable domain is SAVISQKPSRDICQRGTSLTIQCQVDSQVTMMFWYRQQPGQSLTLIATANQGSEATYESGFVIDKFPISRPNLTFSTLTVSNMSPEDSSIYLCSAQTSEETQYFGPGTRLLVL.

This rearrangement joins TRBV18 to TRBJ1-1; 7 bases map to TRBD1. V shed 2 bases and J 3 bases; nucleotides not matched to a gene: 6. Per the germline V gene, CDR1 is KGHSH and CDR2 is LQKENI. CDR3 length equals 15 residues. The CDR3 here is CASSPFPDRDTEAFF. In DNA form, the CDR3 reads TGTGCCAGCTCACCATTTCCCGACAGGGACACTGAAGCTTTCTTT.

The CDR3 is CATSKRQKDNEQFF. The CDR3 nucleotides are TGTGCCACCAGCAAGAGACAGAAGGACAATGAGCAGTTCTTC. The J gene is TRBJ2-1, the V gene TRBV15, with D tentatively TRBD1 (5 bases). The CDR3 loop spans 14 amino acids. With 4 bases removed from V and 5 bases from J, the gap between germline ends came to 12 bases. Germline lookup yields CDR1 LNHNV and CDR2 YYDKDF (reference sequence).